The 3 T cell receptor beta chains below all came from one sample that was sequenced in a study of shared clonotypes between healthy human individuals. The assay was immunoSEQ multiplex PCR, and TCRdb's table has in-frame clones only and misses some. This table holds over 150,000 clones, about 68% found once. The sequenced material came from memory CD4+ T cells sorted from blood. The subset: CD45RA-negative fraction. The receptors shown here come from a man aged 25-45 years in good health.

The chain combines TRBV28 with TRBJ1-1; D not certain. V shed 2 bases and J shed 2 bases, with 6 bases lying between them. CDR1 is MDHEN and CDR2 is SYDVKM in the germline V gene. CDR3 length equals 13 residues. CDR3 in DNA: TGTGCCAGCAGTTTAGACACCAACACTGAAGCTTTCTTT. Protein: CASSLDTNTEAFF.

This clone was found many times. This chain links TRBV6-1 with TRBJ1-3; D perhaps matches TRBD1 (6 bases). Deletions cut 3 bases from V and 4 bases from J, with 10 bases between. The CDR3 extends over 14 amino acids. Germline V gene sequence: CDR1 MNHNS, CDR2 SASEGT. CDR3 sequence: CASSDRGKGNTIYF. CDR3 DNA: TGTGCCAGCAGTGACAGGGGTAAAGGAAACACCATATATTTT.

V gene TRBV2 combines with J gene TRBJ1-4; 7 nucleotides agree with TRBD1. Losses at the gene ends were 4 bases for V and 10 bases for J; bases not matched to a gene: 15. The CDR3 contains 16 residues. Germline V lookup: CDR1 SNHLY, CDR2 FYNNEI. CDR3 region: CASSAAWTGEAGKLFF. CDR3 nucleotides: TGTGCCAGCAGTGCCGCCTGGACAGGTGAGGCGGGAAAACTGTTTTTT.